This entry concerns a single TCR beta chain. Its antigen is currently unknown. The data originate from a study of cytomegalovirus exposure and HLA in healthy donors. Whole-study results and caveats: Later analysis placed DRB1 highest and HLA-C lowest in TCR association rates, which differed by HLA locus.

Use of 60 Vbeta and 13 Jbeta primers characterized the PCR. Clones were read by immunoSEQ multiplex PCR, and TCRdb kept only the in-frame ones, dropping some. The sample records some 120,000 clones, roughly two thirds being singletons. The TCR was taken from a man between 25 and 39 years old in good health and CMV-seropositive. Specimen: PBMCs.

The CDR3 loop reads CASSLAGAGANVLTF. In DNA form, the CDR3 reads TGTGCCAGCAGCTTAGCAGGGGCTGGGGCCAACGTCCTGACTTTC. The rearrangement joins TRBV11-2 to TRBJ2-6; weak D call: TRBD1 (6 bases). CDR3 size: 15 residues. Germline CDR1 reads SGHAT; CDR2 reads FQNNGV. V was pared by 1 base and J by 2 bases, with 6 bases between.